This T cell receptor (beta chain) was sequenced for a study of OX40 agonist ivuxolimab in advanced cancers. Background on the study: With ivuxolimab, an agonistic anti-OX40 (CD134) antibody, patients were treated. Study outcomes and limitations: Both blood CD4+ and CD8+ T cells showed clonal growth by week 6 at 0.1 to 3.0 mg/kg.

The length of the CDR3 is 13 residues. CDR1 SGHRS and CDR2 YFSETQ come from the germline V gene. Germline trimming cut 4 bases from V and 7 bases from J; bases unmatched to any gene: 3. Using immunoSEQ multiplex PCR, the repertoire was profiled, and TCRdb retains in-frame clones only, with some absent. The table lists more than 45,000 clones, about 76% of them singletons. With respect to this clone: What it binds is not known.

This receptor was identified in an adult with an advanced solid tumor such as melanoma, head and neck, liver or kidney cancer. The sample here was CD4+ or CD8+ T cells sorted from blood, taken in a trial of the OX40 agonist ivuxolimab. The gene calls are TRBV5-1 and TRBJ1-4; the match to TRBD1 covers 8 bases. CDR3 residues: CASSQGAGEKLFF. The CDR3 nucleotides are TGCGCCAGCAGCCAGGGGGCTGGTGAAAAACTGTTTTTT.